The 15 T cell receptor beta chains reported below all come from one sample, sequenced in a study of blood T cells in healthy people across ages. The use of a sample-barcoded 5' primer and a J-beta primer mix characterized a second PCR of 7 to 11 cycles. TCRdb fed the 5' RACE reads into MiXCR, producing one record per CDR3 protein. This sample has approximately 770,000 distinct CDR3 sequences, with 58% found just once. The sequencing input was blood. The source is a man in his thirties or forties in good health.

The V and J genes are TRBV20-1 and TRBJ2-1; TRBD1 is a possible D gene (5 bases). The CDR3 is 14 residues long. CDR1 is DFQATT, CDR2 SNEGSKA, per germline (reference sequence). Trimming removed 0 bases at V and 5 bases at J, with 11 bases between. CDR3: CSARDAQQDNEQFF. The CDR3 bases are TGCAGTGCTAGAGACGCCCAACAGGACAATGAGCAGTTCTTC.

The CDR3 sequence: CASLGGGDLRSYEQYF. In DNA, the CDR3 is TGTGCCAGCCTCGGCGGGGGCGACCTTCGATCCTACGAGCAGTACTTC. This chain joins TRBV6-6 and TRBJ2-7, with D possibly being TRBD2 (7 bases). V shed 8 bases and J shed 1 base, with 21 bases lying between them. Germline CDR1 MNHNY, CDR2 SVGAGI (reference sequence). CDR3 length equals 16 residues.

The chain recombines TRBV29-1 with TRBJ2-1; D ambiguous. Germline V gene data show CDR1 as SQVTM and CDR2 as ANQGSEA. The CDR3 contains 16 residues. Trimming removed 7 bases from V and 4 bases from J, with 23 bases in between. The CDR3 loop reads CSGTLYQATKYNEQFF. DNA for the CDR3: TGCAGCGGGACCTTATATCAGGCCACGAAATACAATGAGCAGTTCTTC.

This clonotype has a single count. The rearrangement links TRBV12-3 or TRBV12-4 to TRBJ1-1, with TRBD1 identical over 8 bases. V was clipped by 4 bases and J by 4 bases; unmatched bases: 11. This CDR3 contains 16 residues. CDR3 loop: CASSYAGGSRRTEAFF. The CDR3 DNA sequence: TGTGCCAGCAGTTATGCAGGGGGCAGTAGGCGCACTGAAGCTTTCTTT.

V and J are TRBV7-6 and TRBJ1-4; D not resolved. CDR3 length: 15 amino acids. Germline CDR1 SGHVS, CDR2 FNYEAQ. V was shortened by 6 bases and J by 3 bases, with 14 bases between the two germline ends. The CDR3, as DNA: TGTGCCAGCAGTCAACGCGGGGAATCTAATGAAAAACTGTTTTTT. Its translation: CASSQRGESNEKLFF. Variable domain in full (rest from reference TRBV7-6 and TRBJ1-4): GAGVSQSPRYKVTKRGQDVALRCDPISGHVSLYWYRQALGQGPEFLTYFNYEAQQDKSGLPNDRFSAERPEGSISTLTIQRTEQRDSAMYRCASSQRGESNEKLFFGSGTQLSVL.

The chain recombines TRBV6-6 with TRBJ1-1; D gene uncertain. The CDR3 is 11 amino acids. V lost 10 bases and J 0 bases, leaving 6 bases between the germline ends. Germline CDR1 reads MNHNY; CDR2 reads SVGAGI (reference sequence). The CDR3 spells CANRLNTEAFF. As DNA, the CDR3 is TGTGCCAACCGTCTGAACACTGAAGCTTTCTTT.

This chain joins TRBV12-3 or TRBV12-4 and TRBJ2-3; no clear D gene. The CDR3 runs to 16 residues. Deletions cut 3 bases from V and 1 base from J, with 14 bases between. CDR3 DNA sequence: TGTGCCAGCAGTTTTAGTATCGGGTCAGGCACAGATACGCAGTATTTT. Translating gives CASSFSIGSGTDTQYF.

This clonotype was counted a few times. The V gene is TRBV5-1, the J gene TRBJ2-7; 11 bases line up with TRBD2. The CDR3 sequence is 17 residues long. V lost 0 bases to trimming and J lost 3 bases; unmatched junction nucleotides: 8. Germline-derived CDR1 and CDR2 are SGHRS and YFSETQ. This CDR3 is CASSLAKTSGSSYEQYF. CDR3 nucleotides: TGCGCCAGCAGCTTGGCCAAAACTAGCGGGAGCAGCTACGAGCAGTACTTC.

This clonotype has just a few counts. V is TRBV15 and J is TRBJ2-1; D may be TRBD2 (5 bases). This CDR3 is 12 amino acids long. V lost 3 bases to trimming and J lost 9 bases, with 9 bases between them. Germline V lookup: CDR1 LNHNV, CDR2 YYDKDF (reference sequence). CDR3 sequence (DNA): TGTGCCACCAGCAGCAGGAGGTTTGAGCAGTTCTTC. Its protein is CATSSRRFEQFF.

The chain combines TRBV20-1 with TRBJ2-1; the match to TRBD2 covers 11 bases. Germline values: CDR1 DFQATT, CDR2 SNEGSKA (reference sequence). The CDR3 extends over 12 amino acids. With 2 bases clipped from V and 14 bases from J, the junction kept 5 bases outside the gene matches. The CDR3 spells CSARLAGGGEFF. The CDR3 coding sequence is TGCAGTGCTAGACTAGCGGGGGGCGGGGAGTTCTTC.

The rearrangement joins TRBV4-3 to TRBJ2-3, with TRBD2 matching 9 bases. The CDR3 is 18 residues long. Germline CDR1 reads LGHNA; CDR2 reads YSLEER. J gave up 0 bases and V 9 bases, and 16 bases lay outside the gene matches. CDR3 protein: CASRPAPSGNPSTDTQYF. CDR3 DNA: TGCGCCAGTCGACCAGCCCCTAGCGGGAATCCTAGCACAGATACGCAGTATTTT.

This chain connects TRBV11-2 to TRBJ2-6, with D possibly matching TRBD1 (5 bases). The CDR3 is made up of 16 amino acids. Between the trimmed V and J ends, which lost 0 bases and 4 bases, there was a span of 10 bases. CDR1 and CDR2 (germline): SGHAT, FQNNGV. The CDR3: CASSLEPTAGANVLTF. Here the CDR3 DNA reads TGTGCCAGCAGCTTAGAGCCGACAGCAGGGGCCAACGTCCTGACTTTC.

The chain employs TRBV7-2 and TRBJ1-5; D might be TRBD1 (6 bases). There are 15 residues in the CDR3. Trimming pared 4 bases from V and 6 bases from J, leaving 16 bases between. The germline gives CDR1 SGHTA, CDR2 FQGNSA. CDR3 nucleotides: TGTGCCAGCAGCTCACAGGGAGCGGTCAGTCAGCCCCAGCATTTT. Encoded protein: CASSSQGAVSQPQHF.

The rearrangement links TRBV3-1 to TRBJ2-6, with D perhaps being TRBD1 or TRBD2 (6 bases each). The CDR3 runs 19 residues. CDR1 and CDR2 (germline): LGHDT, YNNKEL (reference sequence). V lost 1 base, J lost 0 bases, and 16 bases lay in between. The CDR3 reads CASSQVEGGSSSGANVLTF. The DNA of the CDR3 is TGTGCCAGCAGCCAAGTGGAGGGGGGTTCAAGCTCTGGGGCCAACGTCCTGACTTTC.

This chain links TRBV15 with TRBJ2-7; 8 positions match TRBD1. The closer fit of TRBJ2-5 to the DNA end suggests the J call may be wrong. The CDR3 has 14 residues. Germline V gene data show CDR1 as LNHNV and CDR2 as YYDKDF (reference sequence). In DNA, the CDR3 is TGTGCCACCAGCAGATCGACAGGGGTAGAGACCCAGTACTTC. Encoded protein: CATSRSTGVETQYF.